This TCR beta chain was found in a study of graft-versus-host responses after intestinal transplantation. Study overall: Tacrolimus plus steroids were given to all recipients for approximately three years, preceded by anti-thymocyte globulin induction.

Whole-study findings and limits: High graft-versus-host to host-versus-graft clonal ratios were found in allografts of patients who had graft-donor T cell macrochimerism. Investigators detected GvH clones in recipient marrow, with some emerging earlier in ileum or blood. Levels of circulating GvH clones at their peak were associated with early post-transplant HvG declines.

Regarding this clone: Antigen unknown.

Germline V gene data show CDR1 as MNHNS and CDR2 as SASEGT. The CDR3 sequence is 12 residues long. V gave up 5 bases and J gave up 5 bases, with 9 bases separating them. The repertoire was sequenced with immunoSEQ multiplex PCR; TCRdb's copy has only in-frame clones and lacks some. The sample records approximately 110,000 clones, more than 90% being singletons. The TCR originated in a human donor who was the organ donor for an intestinal transplant. The sample consisted of unstimulated CD4+ T cells sorted from spleen or lymph node cells, taken before transplant. The V and J genes are TRBV6-1 and TRBJ1-2; D remains unclear. The CDR3 loop reads CASSSRAYGYTF. In DNA, the CDR3 is TGTGCCAGCAGTTCCCGGGCTTATGGCTACACCTTC.